The 3 T cell receptor beta chains in this list originate from one sample, sequenced in a study of OX40 agonist ivuxolimab in advanced cancers. Assay used: immunoSEQ multiplex PCR; TCRdb lists only in-frame clones, some missing. Of tens of thousands of clones in the sample, approximately 80% were seen once. Sequenced material: CD4+ or CD8+ T cells sorted from blood, taken in a trial of the OX40 agonist ivuxolimab. All receptors derive from an adult with an advanced solid tumor such as melanoma, head and neck, liver or kidney cancer.

This sequence joins TRBV9 and TRBJ2-7, with D tentatively TRBD1 (5 bases). This CDR3 spans 13 amino acids. Per germline, CDR1 SGDLS and CDR2 YYNGEE. V shed 4 bases and J shed 5 bases, with 13 bases lying between them. CDR3 amino acids: CASSPRLTDEQYF. CDR3 bases: TGTGCCAGCAGCCCCCGTTTGACAGACGAGCAGTACTTC.

J is TRBJ1-1 and V is TRBV27, with D hard to call. This CDR3 is built from 14 residues. Germline CDR1 is MNHEY and CDR2 is SMNVEV (reference sequence). The V gene lost 1 base and the J gene lost 2 bases, with 8 bases spanning the gap. The CDR3 loop is CASSLYEDNTEAFF. The CDR3 DNA is TGTGCCAGCAGTTTATACGAGGATAACACTGAAGCTTTCTTT.

The V call is TRBV5-1, the J call TRBJ2-3; D gene uncertain. The CDR3 sequence is 11 residues long. V lost 5 bases and J lost 4, with 5 bases in between. CDR1 and CDR2 from the germline V gene are SGHRS and YFSETQ. CDR3 protein: CASRGSDTQYF. CDR3 nucleotides: TGCGCCAGCAGGGGTTCAGATACGCAGTATTTT.